This passage covers 15 T cell receptor beta chains from one sample sequenced in a study of beta chain features in type 1 diabetes. Every isolated RNA sample was fully reverse transcribed, so sequencing captured expressed TCRB transcripts. TCRdb's table, derived via immunoSEQ multiplex PCR, lists solely in-frame clones and lacks some. The table has hundreds of thousands of clones, roughly 15% seen once. Sequenced: naive CD4+ T cells from blood. These receptors originate from a woman between 18 and 29 years old in good health.

The rearrangement links TRBV28 to TRBJ1-6, with D unclear. Trimming took off 1 base at V and 8 bases at J, with 12 bases between the two ends. Looked up from germline, CDR1 is MDHEN and CDR2 is SYDVKM. This CDR3 comprises 15 residues. The CDR3 DNA reads TGTGCCAGCAGTTTATTAAACGTTGGCGATTCACCCCTCCACTTT. Translated: CASSLLNVGDSPLHF.

The chain uses TRBV19 and TRBJ2-1, with TRBD2 matching over 8 bases. Germline V gives CDR1 LNHDA, CDR2 SQIVND (reference sequence). The CDR3 extends over 12 amino acids. V shed 1 base, J shed 12 bases, and the junction held 2 bases outside the gene matches. The CDR3: CASSIGLAGQFF. In DNA form, the CDR3 reads TGTGCCAGTAGTATAGGCCTAGCGGGGCAGTTCTTC.

The V gene is TRBV19, the J gene TRBJ2-1; TRBD1 matches 7 bases. This CDR3 is 17 amino acids long. J lost 9 bases, V lost 3 bases, and 17 bases had no gene match. The germline V gene has CDR1 LNHDA and CDR2 SQIVND (reference sequence). CDR3 residues: CASSMARLTGKGAEQFF. DNA for the CDR3: TGTGCCAGTAGTATGGCCCGATTGACAGGGAAGGGGGCTGAGCAGTTCTTC.

This clone was detected only a few times. The chain uses TRBV5-8 and TRBJ2-5; weak D call: TRBD1 (6 bases). CDR3 length: 14 residues. Germline CDR1 is SGHTS and CDR2 is YDEGEE. V lost 1 base, J lost 10 bases, and 17 bases lay in between. The CDR3 DNA sequence: TGTGCCAGCAGCTTGTGGGGGACAACCGGAGACCAGTACTTC. Translation gives CASSLWGTTGDQYF.

J is TRBJ1-2 and V is TRBV27; D gene uncertain. V dropped 8 bases and J dropped 3 bases, with 10 bases sitting between them. The CDR3 consists of 12 residues. Germline lookup yields CDR1 MNHEY and CDR2 SMNVEV (reference sequence). CDR3 region: CASGTSDYGYTF. CDR3 DNA: TGTGCCAGCGGTACAAGCGACTATGGCTACACCTTC.

This clone turned up a few times. V usage is TRBV27 and J usage is TRBJ2-7, with D perhaps TRBD2 (6 bases). Germline CDR1 MNHEY, CDR2 SMNVEV (reference sequence). V shed 8 bases and J shed 7 bases, with 27 bases lying between them. There are 16 residues in the CDR3. The chain's CDR3 is CASSRSGTPVRWEQYF. CDR3 nucleotides: TGTGCCAGCTCCCGGTCCGGGACTCCCGTCCGTTGGGAGCAGTACTTC.

This clone has a handful of counts. CDR3 in amino acids: CATRRLFGGELFF. CDR3 bases: TGTGCCACCCGACGACTATTTGGGGGGGAGCTGTTTTTT. V and J are TRBV2 and TRBJ2-2; D perhaps matches TRBD2 (5 bases). V dropped 10 bases and J dropped 8 bases, with 17 bases sitting between them. Per germline, CDR1 SNHLY and CDR2 FYNNEI. The CDR3 has 13 residues.

The rearrangement uses TRBV7-3 and TRBJ2-5; D possibly corresponds to TRBD2 (6 bases). Germline V gene lookup returns CDR1 SGHTA and CDR2 FQGTGA. V was pared by 4 bases and J by 1 base, with 16 bases between. CDR3 length: 16 amino acids. The CDR3: CASSSGAGLGQETQYF. In DNA form, the CDR3 reads TGTGCCAGCAGCTCCGGGGCGGGATTAGGCCAAGAGACCCAGTACTTC.

This clone was detected only a few times. V gene TRBV7-9 combines with J gene TRBJ2-4; 7 nucleotides line up with TRBD1. V was clipped by 2 bases and J by 8 bases; unmatched bases: 6. CDR3 length: 14 amino acids. The V gene's germline CDR1 is SEHNR and CDR2 FQNEAQ (reference sequence). The CDR3 is CASSLPQGSHIQYF. For the CDR3, the DNA is TGTGCCAGCAGCTTACCACAGGGGTCCCACATTCAGTACTTC.

This clone was detected only a few times. The V call is TRBV5-1, the J call TRBJ1-2; the D gene is possibly TRBD1 (5 bases). CDR1 and CDR2 (germline): SGHRS, YFSETQ. The ends were cut back, 3 bases at V and 2 bases at J, with 8 bases in the middle. The CDR3 loop spans 13 amino acids. The CDR3 nucleotides are TGCGCCAGCAGCTCCCAGGGCAACTATGGCTACACCTTC. Its protein product is CASSSQGNYGYTF.

The rearrangement joins TRBV6-7 to TRBJ2-7; TRBD2 might be the D (5 bases). TRBV6-7 is filed as an ORF, its function uncertain. The CDR3 is made up of 14 amino acids. V gave up 0 bases and J gave up 4 bases, with 10 bases separating them. The CDR3 loop reads CASSYSATGYEQYF. DNA for the CDR3: TGTGCCAGCAGTTACTCGGCGACGGGGTACGAGCAGTACTTC.

This clone was detected a few times. The rearrangement links TRBV7-9 to TRBJ2-1, with TRBD2 as a possible D gene (5 bases). The CDR3 has 14 amino acids. Trimming pared 5 bases from V and 7 bases from J, leaving 15 bases between. CDR1 is SEHNR and CDR2 is FQNEAQ in the germline V gene (reference sequence). CDR3 loop: CASSAREGQNEQFF. The CDR3 DNA reads as TGTGCCAGCAGCGCACGAGAGGGCCAAAATGAGCAGTTCTTC.

This clone has a handful of counts. The chain combines TRBV7-9 with TRBJ2-1, with TRBD2 matching 7 bases. V gave up 1 base and J gave up 7 bases; unmatched junction bases: 4. This CDR3 region has 14 residues. CDR1 and CDR2 (germline): SEHNR, FQNEAQ (reference sequence). This CDR3 reads CASSLGGSRNEQFF. The DNA for the CDR3 is TGTGCCAGCAGCTTAGGCGGGAGCAGGAATGAGCAGTTCTTC.

This clone occurred a few times. This sequence joins TRBV7-9 and TRBJ2-7, with 13 bases identical to TRBD2. Germline CDR1 reads SEHNR; CDR2 reads FQNEAQ (reference sequence). This CDR3 has 15 amino acids. The J segment lost 4 bases and the V segment lost 5 bases, leaving 5 bases of the junction unmatched. The CDR3 sequence is CASSDRTSGSYEQYF. CDR3 nucleotide sequence: TGTGCCAGCAGCGACCGGACTAGCGGGAGTTACGAGCAGTACTTC.

The chain is built from TRBV9 and TRBJ2-4; tentatively, D is TRBD2 (6 bases). Trimming stripped 3 bases from V and 4 bases from J, with 17 bases between. Looked up from germline, CDR1 is SGDLS and CDR2 is YYNGEE. The CDR3 consists of 16 residues. This CDR3 reads CASSARPGAGKNIQYF. The DNA for the CDR3 is TGTGCCAGCAGCGCCCGGCCGGGAGCTGGGAAAAACATTCAGTACTTC.